This TCR beta chain originates from a study of cytomegalovirus exposure and HLA in healthy donors. Across the study: The same platform was used for the 90 to 150 validation repertoires as for the 666 first-cohort repertoires, as reported in a later analysis.

Study-wide results and limits: Rare TCR sequences dominated, though some public TCRs recurred in many donors. In vitro assays verified that a few CMV-associated chains recognized CMV antigens specifically. The investigators catalogued 150 to 200 TCR beta chains as cytomegalovirus-associated.

Repertoires were generated with immunoSEQ multiplex PCR, while TCRdb's copy carries only in-frame clones and drops some. Of some 200,000 clones listed, about 89% are singletons. The CDR3 runs to 10 residues. V was cut by 6 bases and J by 5 bases, with 5 bases left in between. Germline V gene lookup returns CDR1 SQVTM and CDR2 ANQGSEA. Notes on this clone: Antigen: not known.

The TCR originated in a man aged 30 to 39 in good health and CMV-seropositive. The specimen was PBMCs. The chain uses TRBV29-1 and TRBJ2-1; D unclear. CDR3: CSVAHNEQFF. The DNA of the CDR3 is TGCAGCGTCGCACACAATGAGCAGTTCTTC.